This entry features one T cell receptor (beta chain) sequence. Authors' processing steps: Nucleated cell counts were estimated from reference gene primer amplification. TCRdb's table, derived via immunoSEQ multiplex PCR, lists solely in-frame clones and lacks some. V and J calls plus clone size are reproduced from that table; the DNA served to infer D and trimming. The sample consists of 79,000 or so clones, around 87% of them appearing once. V lost 3 bases, J lost 2 bases, and 11 bases lay in between. From germline, CDR1 is MDHEN and CDR2 SYDVKM. This CDR3 region has 16 residues. These data belong to a study of blood T cell repertoires in COVID-19. Study summary: Samples representing acute and convalescent COVID-19 were sourced from the United States, Italy and Spain.

The receptor was isolated from a human donor in a cohort sampled during active COVID-19. The chain joins TRBV28 to TRBJ1-6, with D tentatively TRBD1 (6 bases). The specimen was peripheral blood. The CDR3 DNA reads as TGTGCCAGCAGTTTCACCAGGGGCACCTATAATTCACCCCTCCACTTT. Protein sequence: CASSFTRGTYNSPLHF.